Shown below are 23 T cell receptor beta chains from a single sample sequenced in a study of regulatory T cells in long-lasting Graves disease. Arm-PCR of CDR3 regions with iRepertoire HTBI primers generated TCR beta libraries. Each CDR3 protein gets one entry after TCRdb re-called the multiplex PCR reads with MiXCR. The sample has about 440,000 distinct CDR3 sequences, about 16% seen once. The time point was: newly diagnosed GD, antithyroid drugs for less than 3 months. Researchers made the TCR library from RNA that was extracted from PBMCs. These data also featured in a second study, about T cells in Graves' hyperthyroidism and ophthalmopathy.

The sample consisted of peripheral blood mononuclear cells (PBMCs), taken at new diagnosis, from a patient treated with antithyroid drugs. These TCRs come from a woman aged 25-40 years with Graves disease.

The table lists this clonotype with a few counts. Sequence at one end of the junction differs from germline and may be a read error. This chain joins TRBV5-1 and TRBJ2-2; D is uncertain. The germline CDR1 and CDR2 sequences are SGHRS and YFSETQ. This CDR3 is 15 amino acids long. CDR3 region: CASGLGSSPTGELFF. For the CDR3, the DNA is TGCGCCAGCGGCTTGGGGTCTTCACCGACCGGGGAGCTGTTTTTT.

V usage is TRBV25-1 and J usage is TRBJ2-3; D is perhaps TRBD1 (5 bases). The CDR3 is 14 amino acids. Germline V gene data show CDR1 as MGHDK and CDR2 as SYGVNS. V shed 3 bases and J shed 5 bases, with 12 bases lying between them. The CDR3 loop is CASSEGRALDTQYF. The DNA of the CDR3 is TGTGCCAGCAGTGAGGGCAGGGCGTTAGATACGCAGTATTTT.

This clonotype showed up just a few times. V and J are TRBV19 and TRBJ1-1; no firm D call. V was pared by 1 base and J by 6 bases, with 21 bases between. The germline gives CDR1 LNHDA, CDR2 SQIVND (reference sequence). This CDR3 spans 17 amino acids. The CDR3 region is CASSIGVTGTPYPEAFF. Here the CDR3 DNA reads TGTGCCAGTAGTATAGGCGTGACGGGTACACCTTATCCTGAAGCTTTCTTT.

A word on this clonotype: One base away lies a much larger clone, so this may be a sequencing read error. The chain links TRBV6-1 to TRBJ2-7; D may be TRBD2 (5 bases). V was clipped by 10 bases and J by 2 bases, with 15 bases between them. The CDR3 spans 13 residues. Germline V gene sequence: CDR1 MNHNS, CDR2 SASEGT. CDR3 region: CATRTGGTYEQYF. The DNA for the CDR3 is TGTGCCACCAGGACTGGCGGAACCTACGAGCAGTACTTC.

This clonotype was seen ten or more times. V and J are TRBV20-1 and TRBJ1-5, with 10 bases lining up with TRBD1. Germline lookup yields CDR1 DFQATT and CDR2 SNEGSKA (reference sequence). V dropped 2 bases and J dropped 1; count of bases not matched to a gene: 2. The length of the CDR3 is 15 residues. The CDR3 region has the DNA TGCAGTGCTAGAACGGGACAGGGGAGCAATCAGCCCCAGCATTTT. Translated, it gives CSARTGQGSNQPQHF.

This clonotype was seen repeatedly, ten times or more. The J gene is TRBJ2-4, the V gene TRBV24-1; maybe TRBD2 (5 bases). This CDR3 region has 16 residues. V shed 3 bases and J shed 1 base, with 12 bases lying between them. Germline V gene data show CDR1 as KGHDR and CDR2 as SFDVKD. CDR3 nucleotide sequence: TGTGCCACCAGTGATCCTCGGACTGCCGCCAAAAACATTCAGTACTTC. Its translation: CATSDPRTAAKNIQYF.

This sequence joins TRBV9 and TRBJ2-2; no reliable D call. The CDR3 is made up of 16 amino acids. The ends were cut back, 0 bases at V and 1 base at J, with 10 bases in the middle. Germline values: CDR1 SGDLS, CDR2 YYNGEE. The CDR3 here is CASSVGGGRNTGELFF. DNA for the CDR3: TGTGCCAGCAGCGTAGGCGGCGGTCGGAACACCGGGGAGCTGTTTTTT. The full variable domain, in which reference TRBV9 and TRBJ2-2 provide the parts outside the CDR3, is DSGVTQTPKHLITATGQRVTLRCSPRSGDLSVYWYQQSLDQGLQFLIQYYNGEERAKGNILERFSAQQFPDLHSELNLSSLELGDSALYFCASSVGGGRNTGELFFGEGSRLTVL.

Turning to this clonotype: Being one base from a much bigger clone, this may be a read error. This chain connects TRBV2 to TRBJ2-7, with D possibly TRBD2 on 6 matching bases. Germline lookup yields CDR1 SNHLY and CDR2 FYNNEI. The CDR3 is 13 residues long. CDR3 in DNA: TGTGCCAGCAGTGAAGCGCGGAGGGGCGAGCGGTACTTC. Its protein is CASSEARRGERYF. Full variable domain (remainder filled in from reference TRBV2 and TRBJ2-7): EPEVTQTPSHQVTQMGQEVILRCVPISNHLYFYWYRQILGQKVEFLVSFYNNEISEKSEIFDDQFSVERPDGSNFTLKIRSTKLEDSAMYFCASSEARRGERYFGPGTRLTVT.

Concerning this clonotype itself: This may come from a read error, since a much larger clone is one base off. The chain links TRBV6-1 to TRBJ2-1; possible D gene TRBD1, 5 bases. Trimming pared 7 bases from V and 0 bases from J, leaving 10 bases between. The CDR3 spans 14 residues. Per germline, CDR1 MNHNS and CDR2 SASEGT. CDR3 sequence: CASMDTSSYNEQFF. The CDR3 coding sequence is TGTGCCAGCATGGACACGAGCTCCTACAATGAGCAGTTCTTC.

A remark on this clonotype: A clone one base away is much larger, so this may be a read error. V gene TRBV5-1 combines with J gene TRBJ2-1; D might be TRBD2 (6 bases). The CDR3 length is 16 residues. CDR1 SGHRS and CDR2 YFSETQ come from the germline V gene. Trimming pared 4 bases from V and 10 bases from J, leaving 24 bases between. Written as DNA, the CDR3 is TGCGCCAGCAGCGCCCAACAAGACCTAGCGACGATGGAGCAGTTCTTC. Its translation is CASSAQQDLATMEQFF.

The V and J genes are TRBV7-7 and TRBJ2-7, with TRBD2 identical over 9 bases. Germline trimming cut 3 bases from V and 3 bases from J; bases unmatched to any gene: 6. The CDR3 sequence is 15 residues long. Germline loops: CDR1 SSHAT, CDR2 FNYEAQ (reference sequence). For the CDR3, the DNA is TGTGCCAGCAGCTTGGCTAGCGGGAACAACTACGAGCAGTACTTC. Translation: CASSLASGNNYEQYF.

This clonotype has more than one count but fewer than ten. CDR3 sequence (DNA): TGTGCCAGTAGTTACGAGGGAGCCTACAACAATGAGCAGTTCTTC. It yields the protein CASSYEGAYNNEQFF. The gene calls are TRBV19 and TRBJ2-1; D may be TRBD2 (5 bases). In germline, CDR1 is LNHDA, CDR2 SQIVND (reference sequence). This CDR3 region has 15 residues. V dropped 5 bases and J dropped 5 bases, with 16 bases sitting between them. The full variable domain, its missing parts supplied by reference TRBV19 and TRBJ2-1, is DGGITQSPKYLFRKEGQNVTLSCEQNLNHDAMYWYRQDPGQGLRLIYYSQIVNDFQKGDIAEGYSVSREKKESFPLTVTSAQKNPTAFYLCASSYEGAYNNEQFFGPGTRLTVL.

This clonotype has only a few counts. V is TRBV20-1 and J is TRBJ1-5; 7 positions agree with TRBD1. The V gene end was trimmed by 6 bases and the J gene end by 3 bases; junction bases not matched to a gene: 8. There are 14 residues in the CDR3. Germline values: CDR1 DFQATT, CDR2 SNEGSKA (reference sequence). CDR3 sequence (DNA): TGCAGTGCCCTGGACAGGAACGACAATCAGCCCCAGCATTTT. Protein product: CSALDRNDNQPQHF.

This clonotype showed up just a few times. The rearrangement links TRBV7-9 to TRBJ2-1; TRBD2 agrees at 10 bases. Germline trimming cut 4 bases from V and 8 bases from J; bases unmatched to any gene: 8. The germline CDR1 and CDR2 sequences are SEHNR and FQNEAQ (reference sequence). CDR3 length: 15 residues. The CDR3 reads CASSSATSGKYEQFF. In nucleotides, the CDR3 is TGTGCCAGCAGCTCCGCCACTAGCGGGAAATATGAGCAGTTCTTC.

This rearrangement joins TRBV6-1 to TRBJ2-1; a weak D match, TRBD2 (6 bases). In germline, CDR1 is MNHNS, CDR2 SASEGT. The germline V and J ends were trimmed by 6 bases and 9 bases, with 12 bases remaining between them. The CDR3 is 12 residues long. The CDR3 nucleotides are TGTGCCAGCAGGACGGGAGTAGGTGAGCAGTTCTTC. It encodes CASRTGVGEQFF.

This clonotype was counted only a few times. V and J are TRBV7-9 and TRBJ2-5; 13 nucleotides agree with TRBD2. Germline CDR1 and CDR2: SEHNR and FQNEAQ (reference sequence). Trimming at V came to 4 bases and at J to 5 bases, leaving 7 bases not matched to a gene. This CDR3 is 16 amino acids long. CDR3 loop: CASSSRTSGSFETQYF. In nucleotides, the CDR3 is TGTGCCAGCAGCTCCAGGACTAGCGGGAGTTTCGAGACCCAGTACTTC.

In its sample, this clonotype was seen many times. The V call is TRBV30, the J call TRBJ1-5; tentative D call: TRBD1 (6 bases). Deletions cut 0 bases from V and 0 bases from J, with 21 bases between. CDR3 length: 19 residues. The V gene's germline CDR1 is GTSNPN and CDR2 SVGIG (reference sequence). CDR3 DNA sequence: TGTGCCTGGAGTGTCCGCACGGACAGCCTACCGTATAGCAATCAGCCCCAGCATTTT. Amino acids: CAWSVRTDSLPYSNQPQHF.

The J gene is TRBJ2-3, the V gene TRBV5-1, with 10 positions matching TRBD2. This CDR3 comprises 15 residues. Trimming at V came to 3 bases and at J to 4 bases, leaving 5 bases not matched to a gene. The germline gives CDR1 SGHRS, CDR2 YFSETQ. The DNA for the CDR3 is TGCGCCAGCAGCTCCTCTAGCGGGAGTGCAGATACGCAGTATTTT. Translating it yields CASSSSSGSADTQYF.

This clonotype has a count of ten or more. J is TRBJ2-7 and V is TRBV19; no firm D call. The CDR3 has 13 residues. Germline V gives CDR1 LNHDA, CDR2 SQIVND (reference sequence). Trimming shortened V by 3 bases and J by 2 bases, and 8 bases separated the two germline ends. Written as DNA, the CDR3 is TGTGCCAGTAGTATTGCGTTCACCTACGAGCAGTACTTC. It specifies CASSIAFTYEQYF.

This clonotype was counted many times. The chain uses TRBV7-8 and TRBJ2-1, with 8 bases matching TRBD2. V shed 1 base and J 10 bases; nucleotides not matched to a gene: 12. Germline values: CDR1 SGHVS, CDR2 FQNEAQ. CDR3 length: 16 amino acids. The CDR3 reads CASSLVVAGLTTEQFF. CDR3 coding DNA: TGTGCCAGCAGCTTAGTCGTAGCGGGGCTGACTACGGAGCAGTTCTTC.

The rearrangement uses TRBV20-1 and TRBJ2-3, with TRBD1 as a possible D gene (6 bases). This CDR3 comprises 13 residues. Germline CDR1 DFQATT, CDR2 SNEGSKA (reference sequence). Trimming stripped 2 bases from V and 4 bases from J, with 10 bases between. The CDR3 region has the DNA TGCAGTGCTAGACTCTCAGGGGCAGATACGCAGTATTTT. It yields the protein CSARLSGADTQYF.

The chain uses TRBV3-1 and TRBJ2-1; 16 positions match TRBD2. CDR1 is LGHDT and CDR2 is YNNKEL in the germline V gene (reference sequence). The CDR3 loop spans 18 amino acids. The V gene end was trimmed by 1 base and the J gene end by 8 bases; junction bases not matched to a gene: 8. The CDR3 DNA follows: TGTGCCAGCAGCCAAGCGGGACTAGCGGGAGGGCCTGGGGATGAGCAGTTCTTC. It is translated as CASSQAGLAGGPGDEQFF.

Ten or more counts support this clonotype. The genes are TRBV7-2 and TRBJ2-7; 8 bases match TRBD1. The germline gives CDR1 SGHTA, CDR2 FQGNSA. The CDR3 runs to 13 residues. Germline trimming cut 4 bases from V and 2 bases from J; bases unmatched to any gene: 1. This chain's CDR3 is CASSSQGAYEQYF. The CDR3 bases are TGTGCCAGCAGCTCACAGGGGGCCTACGAGCAGTACTTC.